These 22 T cell receptor beta chains originate from one sample sequenced in a study of T cell responses to AZD1222 COVID-19 vaccine (dated by TCRdb to about 2021). Reading the label with the study, this specimen's time point is: baseline before first vaccination. Libraries were constructed by the immunoSEQ multiplex PCR assay. This immuneACCESS table, as held by TCRdb, lists in-frame sequences with V and J called but not all clones. Of the missing ones, under half trace to an unresolved V gene in checked studies; the others have no known cause. The sample table lists some 120,000 clones, around nine tenths of them with a count of one. The ten largest clones add up to around 12% of the sample. The specimen was peripheral blood, collected on day 0 of AZD1222 vaccination. These receptors were collected from an adult in good health.

The chain couples TRBV5-4 to TRBJ2-7; D unresolved. V was shortened by 0 bases and J by 3 bases, with 16 bases between the two germline ends. The V gene's germline CDR1 is SGHNT and CDR2 YYREEE (reference sequence). The CDR3 consists of 16 residues. The CDR3 spells CASSLGGKGTHYEQYF. CDR3 DNA sequence: TGTGCCAGCAGCTTGGGGGGTAAAGGAACCCACTACGAGCAGTACTTC.

This chain uses TRBV27 with TRBJ1-3, with D possibly matching TRBD1 (6 bases). Per the germline V gene, CDR1 is MNHEY and CDR2 is SMNVEV (reference sequence). Trimming took off 6 bases at V and 3 bases at J, with 12 bases between the two ends. The CDR3 loop spans 14 amino acids. CDR3 bases: TGTGCCAGCAGCAGGGGTTTAGGTGGAAACACCATATATTTT. Protein: CASSRGLGGNTIYF.

The gene calls are TRBV27 and TRBJ2-1; possible D gene TRBD2, 5 bases. CDR3 size: 17 residues. Trimming took off 5 bases at V and 4 bases at J, with 21 bases between the two ends. Looked up from germline, CDR1 is MNHEY and CDR2 is SMNVEV (reference sequence). DNA for the CDR3: TGTGCCAGCAGTATCGATGACGGACTGGGAGAATACAATGAGCAGTTCTTC. It specifies CASSIDDGLGEYNEQFF.

This chain links TRBV3-1 (or the pseudogene TRBV3-2) with TRBJ1-2; TRBD1 is a possible D gene (6 bases). CDR1 and CDR2 from the germline V gene are LGHDT and YNNKEL (reference sequence). The CDR3 is 14 amino acids. Deletions cut 1 base from V and 2 bases from J, with 8 bases between. DNA of the CDR3: TGTGCCAGCAGCCAAGGGACAGCGAACTATGGCTACACCTTC. It specifies CASSQGTANYGYTF.

The chain is built from TRBV6-2 or TRBV6-3 and TRBJ2-1; the match to TRBD2 covers 12 bases. This CDR3 has 14 amino acids. Germline CDR1 and CDR2: MNHEY and SVGEGT. The V and J ends lost 6 bases and 7 bases, in that order; junction bases with no gene match: 4. This CDR3 reads CASSRLAGVNEQFF. In DNA form, the CDR3 reads TGTGCCAGCAGCCGACTAGCGGGAGTAAATGAGCAGTTCTTC.

This chain joins TRBV14 and TRBJ2-7, with 11 nucleotides matching TRBD2. V was clipped by 5 bases and J by 3 bases; unmatched bases: 9. CDR1 SGHDN and CDR2 FVKESK come from the germline V gene. This CDR3 is 16 amino acids long. The CDR3 spells CASSEISGRARYEQYF. The DNA of the CDR3 is TGTGCCAGCAGCGAAATTAGCGGGAGGGCCCGCTACGAGCAGTACTTC.

V and J are TRBV6-5 and TRBJ2-3, with D tentatively TRBD1 or TRBD2 (6 bases each). The germline V and J ends were trimmed by 5 bases and 7 bases, with 19 bases remaining between them. This CDR3 comprises 15 residues. The germline gives CDR1 MNHEY, CDR2 SVGAGI. The CDR3 DNA reads TGTGCCAGCAGTATTCGTGGAGGGGGAGTATATACGCAGTATTTT. Amino acids: CASSIRGGGVYTQYF.

This rearrangement joins TRBV27 to TRBJ2-7; 7 positions agree with TRBD1. Looked up from germline, CDR1 is MNHEY and CDR2 is SMNVEV (reference sequence). Unmatched junction bases numbered 11, after V lost 5 bases and J lost 7 bases. This CDR3 is 14 amino acids long. The CDR3 reads CASSLLTAGGEQYF. CDR3 DNA: TGTGCCAGCAGTCTACTTACCGCAGGGGGTGAGCAGTACTTC.

This clone was found once. V and J are TRBV28 and TRBJ2-1; perhaps TRBD2 as D (6 bases). CDR3 length: 12 amino acids. Germline V gene sequence: CDR1 MDHEN, CDR2 SYDVKM. V was clipped by 10 bases and J by 4 bases, with 11 bases between them. The CDR3 DNA sequence: TGTGCCACGGGACTGATATACAATGAGCAGTTCTTC. It yields the protein CATGLIYNEQFF. Full variable domain (rest looked up from reference TRBV28 and TRBJ2-1): DVKVTQSSRYLVKRTGEKVFLECVQDMDHENMFWYRQDPGLGLRLIYFSYDVKMKEKGDIPEGYSVSREKKERFSLILESASTNQTSMYLCATGLIYNEQFFGPGTRLTVL.

The J gene is TRBJ2-2, the V gene TRBV4-3; no clear D gene. This CDR3 is 13 amino acids long. Trimming cost V 3 bases and J 5 bases, with 7 bases left between them. Germline V gives CDR1 LGHNA, CDR2 YSLEER. The CDR3 is CASSQIRTGELFF. The CDR3, as DNA: TGCGCCAGCAGCCAGATCAGAACCGGGGAGCTGTTTTTT.

Written as DNA, the CDR3 is TGCAGCGTTGGGACAAGTTACTACGAGCAGTACTTC. Amino acid sequence: CSVGTSYYEQYF. The gene calls are TRBV29-1 and TRBJ2-7, with a possible D match to TRBD1 (5 bases). The germline V gene has CDR1 SQVTM and CDR2 ANQGSEA. V was clipped by 4 bases and J by 3 bases, with 10 bases between them. The CDR3 is 12 amino acids.

The V and J genes are TRBV7-9 and TRBJ1-6; D may be TRBD1 (5 bases). The V end lost 3 bases, the J end lost 8 bases, and 17 bases lay between the germline ends. There are 16 residues in the CDR3. The germline CDR1 and CDR2 sequences are SEHNR and FQNEAQ (reference sequence). The CDR3 protein is CASSFPGHSDDSPLHF. Here the CDR3 DNA reads TGTGCCAGCAGCTTCCCTGGACACTCGGACGATTCACCCCTCCACTTT.

V is TRBV19 and J is TRBJ2-5; D is uncertain. Germline V gene sequence: CDR1 LNHDA, CDR2 SQIVND (reference sequence). Trimming removed 3 bases from V and 1 base from J, with 12 bases in between. This CDR3 region has 15 residues. CDR3 residues: CASSILKDGQETQYF. CDR3 coding DNA: TGTGCCAGTAGTATTTTGAAGGACGGCCAAGAGACCCAGTACTTC.

The V and J genes are TRBV7-2 and TRBJ2-2; D not resolved. Germline V gene lookup returns CDR1 SGHTA and CDR2 FQGNSA. This CDR3 has 13 residues. V lost 0 bases and J lost 6, with 5 bases in between. The CDR3 coding sequence is TGTGCCAGCAGCTTAGCAAGGGCCGGGGAGCTGTTTTTT. Encoded protein: CASSLARAGELFF.

The rearrangement joins TRBV11-2 to TRBJ1-6; a possible D gene is TRBD1 (6 bases). The length of the CDR3 is 16 residues. V lost 1 base, J lost 5 bases, and 12 bases lay in between. Germline CDR1 and CDR2: SGHAT and FQNNGV. The DNA of the CDR3 is TGTGCCAGCAGCTTAGGGCAGGGGACCCATAATTCACCCCTCCACTTT. It translates to CASSLGQGTHNSPLHF. The full variable domain, rest sourced from reference TRBV11-2 and TRBJ1-6, is EAGVAQSPRYKIIEKRQSVAFWCNPISGHATLYWYQQILGQGPKLLIQFQNNGVVDDSQLPKDRFSAERLKGVDSTLKIQPAKLEDSAVYLCASSLGQGTHNSPLHFGNGTRLTVT.

V and J are TRBV27 and TRBJ1-2; D is perhaps TRBD1 (6 bases). Germline V gives CDR1 MNHEY, CDR2 SMNVEV (reference sequence). This CDR3 contains 14 residues. The germline V and J ends were trimmed by 5 bases and 4 bases, with 14 bases remaining between them. CDR3 sequence (DNA): TGTGCCAGCAGTCCTCGGACAGTTATCTATGGCTACACCTTC. This encodes CASSPRTVIYGYTF.

The chain joins TRBV14 to TRBJ2-1; 8 nucleotides line up with TRBD2. Trimming at V came to 5 bases and at J to 8 bases, leaving 20 bases not matched to a gene. This CDR3 spans 18 amino acids. The germline gives CDR1 SGHDN, CDR2 FVKESK. The CDR3 DNA sequence: TGTGCCAGCAGCTCCTACCCCGGACTAGCTAGGGAAATCTATGAGCAGTTCTTC. Translated: CASSSYPGLAREIYEQFF.

V usage is TRBV12-3 or TRBV12-4 and J usage is TRBJ1-1; D gene uncertain. Trimming shortened V by 7 bases and J by 6 bases, and 12 bases separated the two germline ends. This CDR3 is built from 12 residues. This CDR3 reads CASMGGFAEAFF. The CDR3 DNA reads as TGTGCCAGCATGGGTGGGTTCGCTGAAGCTTTCTTT.

This clone was seen only a few times. This sequence joins TRBV2 and TRBJ2-2; perhaps TRBD1 as D (7 bases). With 3 bases removed from V and 7 bases from J, the gap between germline ends came to 18 bases. Germline values: CDR1 SNHLY, CDR2 FYNNEI. CDR3 length: 16 amino acids. CDR3 DNA: TGTGCCAGCAGTGAGTTCACTGCAGGGGGAGGCGGGGAGCTGTTTTTT. Amino acids: CASSEFTAGGGGELFF.

The chain carries TRBV5-1 and TRBJ1-1; D may be TRBD1 (6 bases). V was pared by 4 bases and J by 1 base, with 11 bases between. The CDR3 runs 14 residues. Germline V gives CDR1 SGHRS, CDR2 YFSETQ. The DNA of the CDR3 is TGCGCCAGCAGCGTCCGGGGGCAGAACACTGAAGCTTTCTTT. Its translation is CASSVRGQNTEAFF.

This clone was recorded a few times. The CDR3 DNA sequence: TGTGCCAGCAGCTTGTGGTGGGAGGGACCGTACGAGCAGTACTTC. It encodes CASSLWWEGPYEQYF. This sequence joins TRBV5-5 and TRBJ2-7; 7 bases match TRBD2. Looked up from germline, CDR1 is SGHKS and CDR2 is YYEKEE (reference sequence). V shed 1 base, J shed 4 bases, and the junction held 8 bases outside the gene matches. This CDR3 comprises 15 residues. The variable domain in full, completed from reference TRBV5-5 and TRBJ2-7, reads DAGVTQSPTHLIKTRGQQVTLRCSPISGHKSVSWYQQVLGQGPQFIFQYYEKEERGRGNFPDRFSARQFPNYSSELNVNALLLGDSALYLCASSLWWEGPYEQYFGPGTRLTVT.

V and J are TRBV19 and TRBJ2-3; TRBD1 matches 7 bases. The CDR3 totals 15 residues. V trimming: 8 bases; J trimming: 2 bases; junction bases outside the gene matches: 10. Looked up from germline, CDR1 is LNHDA and CDR2 is SQIVND (reference sequence). CDR3 sequence reads: CASATGGQDTDTQYF. For the CDR3, the DNA is TGTGCCAGTGCCACGGGCGGACAGGACACAGATACGCAGTATTTT. Complete variable domain (other parts from reference TRBV19 and TRBJ2-3): DGGITQSPKYLFRKEGQNVTLSCEQNLNHDAMYWYRQDPGQGLRLIYYSQIVNDFQKGDIAEGYSVSREKKESFPLTVTSAQKNPTAFYLCASATGGQDTDTQYFGPGTRLTVL.